This TCR beta chain appears in the sequencing data of a study of cytomegalovirus exposure and HLA in healthy donors. With 60 Vbeta and 13 Jbeta primers, the PCR was carried out. Here immunoSEQ multiplex PCR was the method, and the copy in TCRdb shows in-frame clones only, minus some. The sample gives roughly 190,000 clones, over 75% of which show up once; around 3% is in the top ten. Notes on the study in general: Association of a missense DCLRE1C variant with TCR beta V- and J-gene trimming was reported in a later analysis. Sequencing likely generated an artifact that appeared as a cluster of highly shared sequence variants.

Everyone who donated was a healthy bone marrow donor. There are a few counts of this clone. Its antigen is currently unknown. The sequenced sample consisted of PBMCs. This sequence was found in a female donor in good health and CMV-seronegative.

CDR3 nucleotides: TGCGCCAGCAGCTTGGTGGCAGGGGAATCCTACGAGCAGTACTTC. It encodes CASSLVAGESYEQYF. The chain uses TRBV5-1 and TRBJ2-7, with D perhaps TRBD1 (6 bases). The CDR3 is 15 residues long. V lost 0 bases, J lost 1 base, and 11 bases lay in between. Germline-derived CDR1 and CDR2 are SGHRS and YFSETQ.